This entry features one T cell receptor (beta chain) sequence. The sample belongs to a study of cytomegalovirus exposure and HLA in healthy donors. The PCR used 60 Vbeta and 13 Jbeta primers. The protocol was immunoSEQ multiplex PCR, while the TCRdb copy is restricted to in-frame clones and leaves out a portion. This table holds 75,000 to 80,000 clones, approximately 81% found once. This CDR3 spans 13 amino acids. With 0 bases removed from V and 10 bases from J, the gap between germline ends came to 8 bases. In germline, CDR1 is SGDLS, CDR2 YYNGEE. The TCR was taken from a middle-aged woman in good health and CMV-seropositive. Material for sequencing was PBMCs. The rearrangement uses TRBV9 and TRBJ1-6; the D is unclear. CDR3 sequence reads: CASSVGERSPLHF. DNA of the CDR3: TGTGCCAGCAGCGTAGGGGAGAGATCACCCCTCCACTTT.